A selection of T cell receptor beta chains follows, all from one sample in a study of OX40 agonist ivuxolimab in advanced cancers. TCRdb keeps only in-frame clones here, not all; method: immunoSEQ multiplex PCR. The data hold some 80,000 clones, with around nine tenths observed a single time. The material was CD4+ or CD8+ T cells sorted from blood, obtained in a trial of the OX40 agonist ivuxolimab. These receptors originate from an adult with an advanced solid tumor such as melanoma, head and neck, liver or kidney cancer. Both conserved end residues are part of each CDR3. The D gene is left open where the match is weak. Clone size appears in some rows only: once, few, many, or a class for an expanded clone.

V,D,J,size,DNA,CDR3
TRBV7-2,TRBD1,TRBJ1-5,few,TGTGCCAGCAGCTTAGAACAGGGGGGCAATCAGCCCCAGCATTTT,CASSLEQGGNQPQHF
TRBV11-2,-,TRBJ2-3,few,TGTGCCAGCAGGACACACCCCACAGATACGCAGTATTTT,CASRTHPTDTQYF
TRBV2,-,TRBJ1-2,few,TGTGCCAGCAGTGAGGAGAGACGCTACACCTTC,CASSEERRYTF
TRBV18,-,TRBJ1-2,once,TGTGCCAGCTCACCTTCGGGACCTGCCGCGGAGGTCTTC,CASSPSGPAAEVF
TRBV25-1,TRBD1,TRBJ1-2,-,TGTGCCAGCAAGTCAACCGGGACAGGGGGCGGCGGCTACACCTTC,CASKSTGTGGGGYTF
TRBV5-6,-,TRBJ2-1,-,TGTGCCAGCAGCTTGGAAGGGGGTGCCAATGAGCAGTTCTTC,CASSLEGGANEQFF
TRBV7-2,TRBD1,TRBJ2-7,few,TGTGCCAGCACCCAGGGACAGGGCCTCTACGAGCAGTACTTC,CASTQGQGLYEQYF
TRBV28,-,TRBJ2-3,-,TGTGCCAGCAGTTTTTTGCTTTTAGGACTAACCACAGATACGCAGTATTTT,CASSFLLLGLTTDTQYF
TRBV6-6,-,TRBJ2-3,once,TGTGCCAGCAGTTACGGTCGGGGAACAGATACGCAGTATTTT,CASSYGRGTDTQYF
TRBV18,-,TRBJ1-5,few,TGTGCCAGCTCCCCGGCGGGGGATCAGCCCCAGCATTTT,CASSPAGDQPQHF
TRBV6-5,-,TRBJ1-4,-,TGTGCCAGCAGTCGCCCAGGGGAAAATCGGGAAAAACTGTTTTTT,CASSRPGENREKLFF
TRBV4-2,TRBD2,TRBJ2-1,-,TGTGCCAGCAGCCAAGGTACTAGCGGGGGGTTCAATGAGCAGTTCTTC,CASSQGTSGGFNEQFF
TRBV27,TRBD1,TRBJ1-5,-,TGTGCCAGCAGTGGGACAGCTAGCAATCAGCCCCAGCATTTT,CASSGTASNQPQHF
TRBV29-1,-,TRBJ1-1,-,TGCAGCGTTGAATTGTGGGAGAACACTGAAGCTTTCTTT,CSVELWENTEAFF
TRBV7-8,-,TRBJ2-3,-,TGTGCCAGCAGCTTAGCGGGAGGTCGTACAGATACGCAGTATTTT,CASSLAGGRTDTQYF